These T cell receptor beta chains were read from a single sample in a study of shared clonotypes between healthy human individuals. TCRdb keeps only in-frame clones here, not all; method: immunoSEQ multiplex PCR. The sample records some 630,000 clones, around 96% being singletons. The sample was naive CD8+ T cells sorted from blood. These receptors were taken from a woman in her 30s in good health. Each CDR3 is given with its conserved first and last residue. A D gene is named only where the DNA matches it firmly. Some rows mark clone size as missing; the rest say once, few, many or name a class of expanded clone.

>TRBV4-1|NA|TRBJ2-7|TRBD1
CASSLGTDYEQYF
TGCGCCAGCAGCCTTGGGACAGACTACGAGCAGTACTTC
>TRBV5-1|NA|TRBJ2-3|TRBD2
CASSLGRLAGDGNTQYF
TGCGCCAGCAGCTTGGGACGACTAGCGGGAGATGGAAATACGCAGTATTTT
>TRBV9|NA|TRBJ1-1|NA
CASSPRLVTNTEAFF
TGTGCCAGCAGCCCCCGACTGGTGACAAACACTGAAGCTTTCTTT
>TRBV29-1|NA|TRBJ2-1|NA
CSTSGADLASSNEQFF
TGCAGCACCTCCGGGGCCGACTTGGCGTCTTCCAATGAGCAGTTCTTC
>TRBV10-3|NA|TRBJ2-7|NA
CAISGILAEPPSYEQYF
TGTGCCATCAGTGGAATTTTGGCTGAACCCCCCTCCTACGAGCAGTACTTC
>TRBV28|NA|TRBJ1-5|NA
CASSIPRGTEQGSNQPQHF
TGTGCCAGCAGTATTCCTCGGGGGACGGAACAAGGGAGCAATCAGCCCCAGCATTTT
>TRBV28|NA|TRBJ1-5|TRBD1
CASSLSVDRTGGYQPQHF
TGTGCCAGCAGTTTATCCGTAGATAGGACAGGGGGGTATCAGCCCCAGCATTTT
>TRBV2|NA|TRBJ2-1|TRBD2
CASTLAGGNEQFF
TGTGCCAGTACACTAGCGGGAGGCAATGAGCAGTTCTTC
>TRBV25-1|NA|TRBJ2-1|TRBD2
CASSEHPSGTEQFF
TGTGCCAGCAGTGAACATCCTAGCGGGACTGAGCAGTTCTTC
>TRBV5-6|once|TRBJ2-7|NA
CASSSTASSYEQYF
TGTGCCAGCAGCTCGACCGCTAGCTCCTACGAGCAGTACTTC
>TRBV5-1|NA|TRBJ1-3|NA
CASRKDSSGNTIYF
TGCGCCAGCAGAAAGGACAGCTCTGGAAACACCATATATTTT
>TRBV28|NA|TRBJ2-1|NA
CASSAKRTTDNEQFF
TGTGCCAGCAGTGCAAAAAGGACTACTGACAATGAGCAGTTCTTC
>TRBV2|NA|TRBJ1-4|NA
CASSEDSRSEKLFF
TGTGCCAGCAGTGAAGACAGCAGGTCTGAAAAACTGTTTTTT
>TRBV7-9|NA|TRBJ2-7|NA
CASSDWTEPYEQYF
TGTGCCAGCAGCGACTGGACAGAACCCTACGAGCAGTACTTC
>TRBV27|NA|TRBJ1-5|NA
CASSLGGTQPQHF
TGTGCCAGCAGTTTAGGGGGCACGCAGCCCCAGCATTTT
>TRBV6-5|once|TRBJ2-7|NA
CASTSRSNPYEQYF
TGTGCCAGTACCTCGCGGTCCAACCCTTACGAGCAGTACTTC
>TRBV27|NA|TRBJ2-7|NA
CASSLLVGYEQYF
TGTGCCAGCAGTTTACTGGTTGGCTACGAGCAGTACTTC
>TRBV19|NA|TRBJ2-1|TRBD1
CASSIWGRGPPNEQFF
TGTGCCAGTAGTATCTGGGGCAGGGGGCCCCCCAATGAGCAGTTCTTC
>TRBV6-5|NA|TRBJ2-5|NA
CASSTLGGLETQYF
TGTGCCAGCAGTACCCTGGGCGGCTTGGAGACCCAGTACTTC
>TRBV11-2|NA|TRBJ2-3|NA
CASSSTRETDTQYF
TGTGCCAGCAGCTCTACCAGGGAAACAGATACGCAGTATTTT
>TRBV4-1|NA|TRBJ1-1|NA
CASSQSPGVNTEAFF
TGCGCCAGCAGCCAGTCCCCGGGGGTGAACACTGAAGCTTTCTTT
>TRBV27|NA|TRBJ2-3|TRBD2
CATGLAGTQYF
TGTGCCACCGGACTAGCGGGAACGCAGTATTTT
>TRBV6-1|NA|TRBJ2-1|NA
CASSERLIEQFF
TGTGCCAGCAGTGAACGACTGATTGAGCAGTTCTTC
>TRBV1|NA|TRBJ2-1|NA
CTSSQDPARGLYNEQFF
TGCACCAGCAGCCAAGATCCGGCCAGGGGACTGTACAATGAGCAGTTCTTC
>TRBV5-4|NA|TRBJ2-1|NA
CASTRGAREQFF
TGTGCCAGCACCCGAGGGGCCAGGGAGCAGTTCTTC
>TRBV7-8|once|TRBJ2-7|NA
CASSSGRVSEQYF
TGTGCCAGCAGCTCAGGCAGGGTTAGCGAGCAGTACTTC
>TRBV30|NA|TRBJ1-2|NA
CAGDRGLYGYTF
TGTGCCGGGGATCGGGGGCTCTATGGCTACACCTTC
>TRBV6-1|NA|TRBJ2-7|NA
CASSPRDTTYEQYF
TGTGCCAGCAGTCCCCGGGACACAACCTACGAGCAGTACTTC
>TRBV27|few|TRBJ1-1|NA
CASSSGIGYTEAFF
TGTGCCAGCAGTTCAGGGATTGGTTACACTGAAGCTTTCTTT
>TRBV7-9|NA|TRBJ2-1|NA
CASSVVLYNEQFF
TGTGCCAGCAGCGTAGTGCTTTACAATGAGCAGTTCTTC
>TRBV5-6|once|TRBJ1-5|NA
CASSSDNQPQHF
TGTGCCAGCAGCTCGGATAATCAGCCCCAGCATTTT
>TRBV9|NA|TRBJ2-1|NA
CASSVARIAPEQFF
TGTGCCAGCAGCGTAGCGAGAATAGCGCCCGAGCAGTTCTTC
>TRBV9|NA|TRBJ1-2|NA
CASSSGSWGYTF
TGTGCCAGCAGCTCCGGGTCATGGGGCTACACCTTC
>TRBV13|NA|TRBJ2-1|NA
CASSPWGDTTNEQFF
TGTGCCAGCAGCCCCTGGGGGGATACCACCAATGAGCAGTTCTTC
>TRBV5-4|few|TRBJ1-1|NA
CASSLNAEAFF
TGTGCCAGCAGCTTGAACGCCGAAGCTTTCTTT
>TRBV11-2|NA|TRBJ1-5|NA
CASSYGSGGPQHF
TGTGCCAGCAGCTACGGATCGGGGGGGCCCCAGCATTTT
>TRBV28|NA|TRBJ2-7|TRBD1
CASRGTGDAYEQYF
TGTGCCAGTCGTGGGACAGGTGACGCCTACGAGCAGTACTTC
>TRBV2|NA|TRBJ2-7|NA
CASSEGRQFYEQYF
TGTGCCAGCAGTGAAGGGCGGCAGTTCTACGAGCAGTACTTC
>TRBV7-2|once|TRBJ2-5|NA
CASSLAPTGQETQYF
TGTGCCAGCAGCTTAGCCCCGACAGGCCAAGAGACCCAGTACTTC
>TRBV21-1|NA|TRBJ2-7|NA
CASSKDLAELPYEQYF
TGTGCCAGCAGCAAAGACCTAGCGGAGCTACCCTACGAGCAGTACTTC
>TRBV2|NA|TRBJ2-3|TRBD2
CASSGLAFTDTQYF
TGTGCCAGCAGTGGACTAGCCTTCACAGATACGCAGTATTTT
>TRBV29-1|NA|TRBJ2-7|NA
CSVQGHTTSLYF
TGCAGCGTCCAGGGACATACAACATCCCTATACTTC
>TRBV5-6|NA|TRBJ2-7|NA
CASSTLTYEQYF
TGTGCCAGCAGCACTCTGACATACGAGCAGTACTTC
>TRBV9|NA|TRBJ2-7|TRBD2
CASSMTSGSYEQYF
TGTGCCAGCAGCATGACTAGCGGGAGTTACGAGCAGTACTTC
>TRBV5-6|NA|TRBJ2-3|NA
CASSLGTTDTQYF
TGTGCCAGCAGCTTGGGCACAACAGATACGCAGTATTTT
>TRBV15|NA|TRBJ2-4|NA
CATSSPSGRVTNIQYF
TGTGCCACCAGCAGCCCCTCGGGCAGGGTAACAAACATTCAGTACTTC
>TRBV27|NA|TRBJ2-1|NA
CASLDRYNEQFF
TGTGCCAGCTTAGACAGGTACAATGAGCAGTTCTTC
>TRBV5-4|once|TRBJ2-2|NA
CASSPVPTTNTGELFF
TGTGCCAGCAGCCCCGTCCCGACTACGAACACCGGGGAGCTGTTTTTT
>TRBV15|NA|TRBJ2-1|NA
CATGKVSSYNEQFF
TGTGCCACCGGGAAGGTGAGCTCCTACAATGAGCAGTTCTTC
>TRBV2|NA|TRBJ2-1|TRBD2
CASSDLGGRALSRYNEQFF
TGTGCCAGCAGTGACTTGGGCGGGAGGGCCCTGTCCCGCTACAATGAGCAGTTCTTC
>TRBV6-5|NA|TRBJ2-1|NA
CASRVGQNPYNEQFF
TGTGCCAGCAGGGTAGGACAAAACCCCTACAATGAGCAGTTCTTC
>TRBV11-2|NA|TRBJ2-7|TRBD2
CASSSRTSGSVYEQYF
TGTGCCAGCAGCTCCCGGACTAGCGGGAGTGTCTACGAGCAGTACTTC
>TRBV7-9|NA|TRBJ1-4|NA
CASSLDRVYEKLFF
TGTGCCAGCAGCTTAGACAGGGTATATGAAAAACTGTTTTTT
>TRBV27|NA|TRBJ1-1|TRBD1
CASSLSGQEEAFF
TGTGCCAGCAGTTTATCTGGACAGGAGGAAGCTTTCTTT
>TRBV29-1|NA|TRBJ2-7|NA
CSVLGGDFYYEQYF
TGCAGCGTTTTAGGAGGAGACTTCTACTACGAGCAGTACTTC
>TRBV7-7|NA|TRBJ2-2|TRBD1
CASSRSDRVNTGELFF
TGTGCCAGCAGCCGAAGTGACAGGGTTAACACCGGGGAGCTGTTTTTT
>TRBV27|once|TRBJ1-2|NA
CASSSSGHYGYTF
TGTGCCAGCAGTTCCTCGGGGCACTATGGCTACACCTTC
>TRBV28|NA|TRBJ2-1|NA
CASSLWVSGGNEQFF
TGTGCCAGCAGTTTATGGGTGTCAGGGGGGAATGAGCAGTTCTTC
>TRBV4-1|NA|TRBJ2-7|TRBD2
CASSPKTSGIYEQYF
TGCGCCAGCAGCCCGAAGACTAGCGGCATATACGAGCAGTACTTC